A single sample is the source of the 10 T cell receptor beta chains below, sequenced in a study of CD8+ T cells in alopecia areata. Investigators isolated RNA and reverse transcribed it into cDNA to act as the sequencing template. Profiling relied on immunoSEQ multiplex PCR, and the TCRdb table lists in-frame clones only, not all of them. The table lists some 170,000 clones, roughly 60% of them singletons, with around 1.6% in the top ten. Sample: CD4+ T cells sorted from blood, taken at week 0. The receptors stem from a human donor with alopecia areata.

The rearrangement links TRBV29-1 to TRBJ2-3, with 8 bases that match TRBD2. Germline assignment: CDR1 SQVTM and CDR2 ANQGSEA. The length of the CDR3 is 14 residues. V was pared by 5 bases and J by 3 bases, with 7 bases of the junction left unmatched. CDR3 in DNA: TGCAGCGTTCGCGGCGGGGGGAGTACAGATACGCAGTATTTT. This codes for CSVRGGGSTDTQYF.

The chain has TRBV5-1 and TRBJ2-3; 8 bases align to TRBD2. CDR1 and CDR2 from the germline V gene are SGHRS and YFSETQ. V trimming: 7 bases; J trimming: 0 bases; junction bases outside the gene matches: 7. This CDR3 is 15 amino acids long. The CDR3 is CASGVGTRSTDTQYF. CDR3 coding DNA: TGCGCCAGCGGCGTCGGGACTAGAAGCACAGATACGCAGTATTTT.

V gene TRBV28 combines with J gene TRBJ2-7; D is unclear. The CDR3 runs 12 residues. The germline V gene encodes CDR1 MDHEN and CDR2 SYDVKM. V was trimmed by 4 bases and J by 3 bases, leaving 7 bases between them. This chain's CDR3 is CASSSNFYEQYF. As DNA, the CDR3 is TGTGCCAGCAGTTCCAATTTCTACGAGCAGTACTTC.

The sample holds a few counts of this clone. The chain uses TRBV29-1 and TRBJ1-2, with D possibly TRBD1 on 5 matching bases. Germline V gives CDR1 SQVTM, CDR2 ANQGSEA. CDR3 length: 16 residues. Trimming cost V 4 bases and J 5 bases, with 23 bases left between them. CDR3 region: CSVGFGGSNILYGYTF. CDR3 sequence (DNA): TGCAGCGTTGGGTTCGGGGGAAGTAATATCTTGTATGGCTACACCTTC.

The chain links TRBV27 to TRBJ1-1; D gene ambiguous. Germline lookup yields CDR1 MNHEY and CDR2 SMNVEV (reference sequence). The CDR3 spans 14 residues. Between the trimmed V and J ends, which lost 5 bases and 1 base, there was a span of 11 bases. The CDR3 DNA reads TGTGCCAGCAGTCCCCGACGGGGGAACACTGAAGCTTTCTTT. Translated, it gives CASSPRRGNTEAFF.

The chain joins TRBV29-1 to TRBJ1-2, with D unclear. CDR3 length: 13 residues. Trimming shortened V by 4 bases and J by 4 bases, and 13 bases separated the two germline ends. The germline gives CDR1 SQVTM, CDR2 ANQGSEA. CDR3 protein: CSVASRLGYGYTF. For the CDR3, the DNA is TGCAGCGTTGCCTCAAGGCTCGGCTATGGCTACACCTTC.

In this sample, this clone turned up a few times. Additional DNA sequences in this sample encode the identical CDR3. The chain employs TRBV30 and TRBJ2-5; the D is unclear. Germline-derived CDR1 and CDR2 are GTSNPN and SVGIG (reference sequence). V lost 5 bases and J 1 base, leaving 2 bases between the germline ends. There are 10 residues in the CDR3. For the CDR3, the DNA is TGTGCCTGGGGCCAAGAGACCCAGTACTTC. Amino acids: CAWGQETQYF.

The chain joins TRBV27 to TRBJ2-6, with D possibly TRBD1 on 5 matching bases. The CDR3 has 20 amino acids. Germline V lookup: CDR1 MNHEY, CDR2 SMNVEV (reference sequence). V shed 6 bases and J shed 0 bases, with 24 bases lying between them. CDR3 DNA: TGTGCCAGCAGGGCAACCTCCGTCGACAGAATGTCCTCTGGGGCCAACGTCCTGACTTTC. Its translation: CASRATSVDRMSSGANVLTF.

The J gene is TRBJ1-6, the V gene TRBV14; D is undetermined. This CDR3 contains 18 residues. Trimming shortened V by 3 bases and J by 5 bases, and 20 bases separated the two germline ends. Germline assignment: CDR1 SGHDN and CDR2 FVKESK. The CDR3 here is CASSQNWAGLGDNSPLHF. As DNA, the CDR3 is TGTGCCAGCAGCCAGAATTGGGCAGGACTGGGAGATAATTCACCCCTCCACTTT.

This clone was detected only once. The chain carries TRBV29-1 and TRBJ2-1, with 12 bases lining up with TRBD2. CDR1 and CDR2 from the germline V gene are SQVTM and ANQGSEA. This CDR3 has 21 residues. J lost 0 bases, V lost 0 bases, and 15 bases had no gene match. CDR3 region: CSVEDLGPGLAGLSSYNEQFF. CDR3 DNA: TGCAGCGTTGAAGATCTGGGTCCAGGACTAGCGGGGCTTAGCTCCTACAATGAGCAGTTCTTC.